Each of the 8 T cell receptor beta chains below was sequenced from the same sample in a study of T cells in Graves' hyperthyroidism and ophthalmopathy. Amplified regions were TCR beta CDR3 sequences from RNA transcripts. In the first-round RT-PCR of the TCR CDR3, the HTBI primer set was used. TCRdb re-called the multiplex PCR reads through MiXCR, storing one row per CDR3 protein. The table records about 350,000 distinct CDR3 sequences, roughly 20% of them present only once. The sequenced sample consisted of blood. The receptors come from a woman in her thirties or forties with Graves' ophthalmopathy.

This clonotype was seen ten or more times. Here the CDR3 omits its conserved ending phenylalanine or tryptophan, so a read error is the likely source. The chain recombines TRBV10-3 with TRBJ1-1, with D tentatively TRBD1 (6 bases). Germline CDR1 and CDR2: ENHRY and SYGVKD. V dropped 4 bases and J dropped 5 bases, with 14 bases sitting between them. The CDR3 has 14 residues. The CDR3 DNA reads as TGTGCCATCAGTGCCACCACAGGGCGGACTGAAGCTTTCTCT. Translation: CAISATTGRTEAFS.

This clonotype was observed many times. This rearrangement joins TRBV6-1 to TRBJ2-1; 14 bases map to TRBD2. The germline V gene encodes CDR1 MNHNS and CDR2 SASEGT. The CDR3 contains 16 residues. The trim removed 0 bases at V and 9 bases at J, leaving 4 bases unmatched. The CDR3 DNA reads as TGTGCCAGCAGTGAAGCCCGACTAGCGGGAGGGTTTGAGCAGTTCTTC. Its translation: CASSEARLAGGFEQFF.

This clonotype was observed many times. V and J are TRBV29-1 and TRBJ1-1; weak D call: TRBD1 (5 bases). Germline values: CDR1 SQVTM, CDR2 ANQGSEA. Trimming shortened V by 6 bases and J by 1 base, and 15 bases separated the two germline ends. The CDR3 is 14 residues long. The CDR3 sequence: CSVDESQGNTEAFF. The CDR3 nucleotides are TGCAGCGTGGACGAATCGCAGGGGAACACTGAAGCTTTCTTT.

This clonotype was counted between two and nine times. A read error is likely, as this CDR3 ends without the conserved phenylalanine or tryptophan. This chain joins TRBV28 and TRBJ2-7; D may match TRBD1 or TRBD2 (5 bases each). The CDR3 spans 14 residues. V lost 2 bases and J lost 4, with 12 bases in between. Germline CDR1 reads MDHEN; CDR2 reads SYDVKM. The CDR3 here is CASSLRARGYEQYS. As DNA, the CDR3 is TGTGCCAGCAGTTTACGGGCGAGGGGATACGAGCAGTACTCC.

This clonotype appeared many times. This chain connects TRBV28 to TRBJ2-5; possibly TRBD1 for D (6 bases). Trimming removed 7 bases from V and 1 base from J, with 19 bases in between. The CDR3 consists of 16 residues. CDR1 is MDHEN and CDR2 is SYDVKM in the germline V gene. DNA of the CDR3: TGTGCCAGCACCTCCCCCCGGACAGTGTCCCAAGAGACCCAGTACTTC. Amino acid sequence: CASTSPRTVSQETQYF. Looking up the rest from reference TRBV28 and TRBJ2-5 gives the full variable domain: DVKVTQSSRYLVKRTGEKVFLECVQDMDHENMFWYRQDPGLGLRLIYFSYDVKMKEKGDIPEGYSVSREKKERFSLILESASTNQTSMYLCASTSPRTVSQETQYFGPGTRLLVL.

This clonotype was seen ten or more times. CDR3 in DNA: TGCGCCAGCAGTGAGAGTTCTTGGCGGGACGAGCAGTACTTC. The encoded protein is CASSESSWRDEQYF. The rearrangement joins TRBV10-1 to TRBJ2-7, with D perhaps TRBD2 (5 bases). This CDR3 spans 14 amino acids. Germline-derived CDR1 and CDR2 are WNHNN and SYGVQD (reference sequence). The V end was cut by 2 bases, the J end by 5 bases, with 13 bases between.

This clonotype appeared many times. The V and J genes are TRBV7-9 and TRBJ2-7; 8 bases are shared with TRBD2. V was pared by 5 bases and J by 5 bases, with 5 bases of the junction left unmatched. Germline CDR1 is SEHNR and CDR2 is FQNEAQ (reference sequence). The CDR3 covers 13 residues. The CDR3 sequence: CASSGGTSHEQYF. The CDR3 DNA reads TGTGCCAGCAGCGGGGGGACTAGTCACGAGCAGTACTTC.

This clonotype was seen many times. The V gene is TRBV6-2 or TRBV6-3, the J gene TRBJ2-5; no reliable D call. Trimming removed 5 bases at V and 3 bases at J, with 13 bases between. Per germline, CDR1 MNHEY and CDR2 SVGEGT. The CDR3 contains 14 residues. Written as DNA, the CDR3 is TGTGCCAGCAGTCAATCAACCTTCGAAGAGACCCAGTACTTC. As protein: CASSQSTFEETQYF.